Below are 3 T cell receptor beta chains sequenced from a single sample in a study of cytomegalovirus exposure and HLA in healthy donors. The protocol was immunoSEQ multiplex PCR, while the TCRdb copy is restricted to in-frame clones and leaves out a portion. The sample contains over 75,000 clones, around 85% of which appear only once. Sequenced material: PBMCs. The origin of the receptors is a man aged 18 to 29 in good health and CMV-seropositive.

The chain links TRBV19 to TRBJ2-1; D unclear. The CDR3 has 13 amino acids. Germline CDR1 LNHDA, CDR2 SQIVND (reference sequence). V was clipped by 4 bases and J by 7 bases, with 11 bases between them. CDR3 in DNA: TGTGCCAGTAGTACCCAACTCCTTAATGAGCAGTTCTTC. Protein: CASSTQLLNEQFF.

The table lists this clone with a few counts. J is TRBJ2-7 and V is TRBV6-1; D is undetermined. This CDR3 has 10 residues. V shed 6 bases and J shed 4 bases, with 4 bases lying between them. The germline gives CDR1 MNHNS, CDR2 SASEGT. The chain's CDR3 is CASRQYEQYF. The CDR3 DNA follows: TGTGCCAGCAGACAATACGAGCAGTACTTC.

The rearrangement links TRBV19 to TRBJ1-2, with a tentative D call TRBD1 (5 bases). Deletions cut 2 bases from V and 2 bases from J, with 9 bases between. Germline-derived CDR1 and CDR2 are LNHDA and SQIVND (reference sequence). The CDR3 extends over 14 amino acids. CDR3 residues: CASSITGSNYGYTF. For the CDR3, the DNA is TGTGCCAGTAGTATAACAGGCTCCAACTATGGCTACACCTTC.